This T cell receptor beta chain was captured in a study of shared clonotypes between healthy human individuals. Sequencing was performed with immunoSEQ multiplex PCR; in TCRdb, only in-frame clones are kept and a portion is missing. The sample has 2,500,000 or so clones; under 95% are singletons. There are 13 residues in the CDR3. Germline-derived CDR1 and CDR2 are MGHRA and YSYEKL. V was clipped by 4 bases and J by 9 bases, with 15 bases between them. A CD45RA-negative memory subset and a CD45RA+ naive subset were separated from the CD4+ cells. The receptor's source is a man between 18 and 29 years old in good health. Some clones in this sample may be carry-over from other donors' samples. Sequenced sample: naive CD4+ T cells from PBMCs. Subset indicated: CD45RA+ positively selected. The chain is built from TRBV4-1 and TRBJ1-1, with a weak D call TRBD1 (5 bases). The CDR3 DNA sequence: TGCGCCAGCAGCCTACAGGCCCTAAACAAAGCTTTCTTT. Translated: CASSLQALNKAFF.